The TCR beta chain under discussion was sequenced for a study of radiotherapy plus CTLA-4 blockade in lung cancer. Study context: Objective responses emerged in about 20% of patients, and 25% to 40% attained disease control.

About this clone: Its cognate antigen is unknown.

Study results and limitations: The study found tumor-derived TCR clones expanded in blood after radiotherapy plus ipilimumab. Early blood T cell clone dynamics, with interferon-beta, were reported to best predict response.

The method was immunoSEQ multiplex PCR; TCRdb's version includes in-frame clones alone and lacks a portion of them. The sample holds 81,000 or so clones, around 87% seen once. V lost 2 bases, J lost 9 bases, and 8 bases lay in between. The CDR3 runs 12 residues. Germline V gene lookup returns CDR1 KGHSH and CDR2 LQKENI. This chain uses TRBV18 with TRBJ2-1; possible D gene TRBD2, 5 bases. The receptor's source is a human donor with non-small cell lung cancer who had stable disease on radiotherapy plus ipilimumab. This specimen consisted of peripheral blood, obtained from a patient treated with radiotherapy plus ipilimumab. The CDR3 reads CASSPIGIEQFF. CDR3 DNA sequence: TGTGCCAGCTCACCAATCGGGATTGAGCAGTTCTTC.